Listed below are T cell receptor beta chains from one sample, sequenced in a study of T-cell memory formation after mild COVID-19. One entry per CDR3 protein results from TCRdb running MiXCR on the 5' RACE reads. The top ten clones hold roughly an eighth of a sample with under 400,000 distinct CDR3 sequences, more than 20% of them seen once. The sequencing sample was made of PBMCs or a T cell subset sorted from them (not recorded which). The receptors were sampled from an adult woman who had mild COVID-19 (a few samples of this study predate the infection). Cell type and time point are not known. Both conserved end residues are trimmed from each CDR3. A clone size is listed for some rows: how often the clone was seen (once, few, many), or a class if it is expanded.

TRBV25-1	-	ASSGPGQGQETQY
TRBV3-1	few	ASSQDRQVPPEQY
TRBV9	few	ASSDSGQPDQPQH
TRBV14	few	ASSQDWGIRKANYGYT
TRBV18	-	ASSLTGTGGNSNQPQH
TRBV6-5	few	ASSPDGTDYNEQF
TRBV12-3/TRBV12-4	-	ASSLGHGNVNEQY
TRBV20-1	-	SATGTSGRASYEQY
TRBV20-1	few	SARDLAVYNSPLH
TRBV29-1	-	SVVLWTGGSETQY
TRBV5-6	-	ASSSTGTGRVFEAF
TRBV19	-	ASSIGTGDFSEQY
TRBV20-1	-	SAREIGETQY
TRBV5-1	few	ASSRITGGSGELF
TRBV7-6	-	ASRYRGDEKLF
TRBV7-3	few	ASSSVGLAGGNEQF
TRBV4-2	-	ASSRAPTTTTGNEQF
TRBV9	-	ASSVGLNAYEQY
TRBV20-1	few	SASPGTYLVEQF
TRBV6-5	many	ASSSPNQPQH
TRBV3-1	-	ASSQRQWNTEAF
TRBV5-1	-	ASRVQGGTDTQY
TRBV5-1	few	ASSLFDGSYEQY
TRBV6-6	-	ASSYQVSGANVLT
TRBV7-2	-	ASSTYSNEQF
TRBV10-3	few	AISESNWDRGSGNYGYT
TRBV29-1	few	SVVTGQKHLTGSEWDTQY
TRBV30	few	AWTAGGEAF
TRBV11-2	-	ASSLERGTYEQY
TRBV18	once	ASSPTVSGNTIY
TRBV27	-	ASGKTGGSLIVSYEQY
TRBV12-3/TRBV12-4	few	ASSFAGTGRDTQY
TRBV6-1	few	ASSRAF
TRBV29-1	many	SVEKNYGYT